This TCR beta chain appears in the sequencing data of a study of CD8 T cells in ankylosing spondylitis (dated 2017 in TCRdb). For context, the study as a whole: The study set out to find disease-linked TCR variants by profiling T cell receptor beta repertoires in ankylosing spondylitis patients and healthy donors. The full study cohort was made up of 25 ankylosing spondylitis patients and 108 healthy donors. Peripheral blood samples were taken, and synovial fluid was additionally collected from ankylosing spondylitis patients. General conclusions and limits of the study: Some of the motif variants had been reported before in the synovial fluid and blood of reactive arthritis patients, a finding that suggests common disease-initiation mechanisms. A TCR beta motif of eight highly homologous amino acid variants appeared characteristic of blood from ankylosing spondylitis patients. Significant enrichment of the disease-linked clones was reported in matched synovial fluid samples from ankylosing spondylitis patients. A CD8+ phenotype was shown by the disease-linked clones, which were found at relatively low frequencies in peripheral blood.

The CDR3 measures 15 amino acids from cysteine to phenylalanine. Only the CDR3 part of the read is kept: 45 bases, read in frame from the first base. For CDR1 and CDR2, the germline V gene lists SGHDN and FVKESK. After removal of 1 base from V and 3 bases from J, the junction retains 5 bases not matched to a gene. Concerning this clonotype: It lacks a known antigen. No much larger clone is present one base from it, and per-base qualities are unavailable.

Sequencing used an Illumina HiSeq 2500. TCR beta libraries were prepared by quantitative 5'-RACE with molecular barcodes. The published analysis was carried out like this. A new computational method, built on a probabilistic model of VDJ rearrangement, was used to identify disease-linked TCR variants. The public reads were reanalyzed by TCRdb: fastp trimming at Q25, MiXCR alignment, in-frame beta chains only. Merged by CDR3 protein, the rows form single entries marked with the most common genes and DNA. What appears here as the V and J calls and clone size reflects TCRdb's work, not the paper's. Counted in this sample were 240,000 or so distinct CDR3 sequences; roughly 10% of them appeared once. Less than 8% of the sample goes to the ten largest clones.

The source is a male donor with ankylosing spondylitis or in good health (not recorded which). Recombination linked TRBV14 to TRBJ2-7; TRBD1 aligns with 8 central bases. The sample comprised blood, either unsorted or a sorted T cell fraction (not recorded which). CDR3 loop: CASSQGAGGFYEQYF. The DNA is as follows: TGTGCCAGCAGCCAAGGGGCAGGGGGCTTCTACGAGCAGTACTTC.